This TCR beta chain was identified during a study of T cell responses to AZD1222 COVID-19 vaccine. Study results and limitations: Sampling that yielded the repertoires occurred only after the peak T cell response.

Concerning this clone itself: The antigen is undetermined.

The CDR3 sequence is 14 residues long. Germline CDR1 is SGHAT and CDR2 is FQDESV (reference sequence). The V gene end was trimmed by 1 base and the J gene end by 6 bases; junction bases not matched to a gene: 0. Sequencing used immunoSEQ multiplex PCR; TCRdb keeps in-frame clones, though not all of them. Of more than 95,000 clones in the sample, around 90% were seen once. The V and J genes are TRBV11-1 and TRBJ1-6, with 7 nucleotides matching TRBD1. The source is an adult in good health. Sequenced material: peripheral blood, taken on day 0 of AZD1222 vaccination. The CDR3: CASSLGQGNSPLHF. The CDR3 region has the DNA TGTGCCAGCAGCTTAGGACAGGGTAATTCACCCCTCCACTTT.